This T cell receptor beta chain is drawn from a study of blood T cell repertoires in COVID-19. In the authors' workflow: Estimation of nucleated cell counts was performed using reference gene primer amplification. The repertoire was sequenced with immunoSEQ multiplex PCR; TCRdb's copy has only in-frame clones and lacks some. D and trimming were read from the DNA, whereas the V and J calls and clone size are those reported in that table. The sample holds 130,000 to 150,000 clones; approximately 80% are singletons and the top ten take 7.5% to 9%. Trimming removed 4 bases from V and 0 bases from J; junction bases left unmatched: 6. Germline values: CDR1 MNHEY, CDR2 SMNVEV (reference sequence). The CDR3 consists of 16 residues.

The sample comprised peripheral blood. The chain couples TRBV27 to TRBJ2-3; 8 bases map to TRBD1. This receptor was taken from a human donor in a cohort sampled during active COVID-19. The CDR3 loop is CASSSTGQASTDTQYF. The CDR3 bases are TGTGCCAGCAGTTCCACGGGACAGGCGAGCACAGATACGCAGTATTTT.